The entry below gives a single T cell receptor beta chain sequence along with its context. This clonotype was seen a handful of times. What this receptor recognizes is not known. Base qualities were left out, and no much larger clone turns up one base away. The TCR beta CDR3 regions were amplified from RNA transcripts. The first round of RT-PCR for the TCR CDR3 was performed with the HTBI primer set and the Qiagen OneStep RT-PCR kit. The libraries were constructed in a second round of multiplex PCR and then size-selected and purified. Libraries were sequenced paired-end with 100 bp reads on an Illumina HiSeq2000. Per the original workflow: SOAPnuke was used to process the raw data, removing reads that contained adapters or uncalled bases, had a mean Phred below 15, or lacked an exact match to the constant primer or identifier. High-quality paired reads were merged using COPE v1.2.5, and each unique nucleotide sequence was defined as a clonotype. Clonotypes were aligned to IMGT TRBV, TRBD and TRBJ reference segments using MiTCR v1.1. The analysis included only V-J combinations with a frequency above 0.0001, which together covered more than 99% of the repertoires. A TCS score was defined as the ratio between F50 (clonal expansion) and ExV (chaos), using BLOSUM62-based TCRdist between CDR3 peptides within each V-J. Welch's t-statistics and random forest reduced around 520 V-J features to fewer than 15, which were used in a naive Bayes classifier (R e1071). TCRdb handled the public reads itself, with Q25 trimming in fastp and clone calling in MiXCR, and kept productive beta chains. Each CDR3 protein appears once, grouped with its most common genes and DNA. TCRdb's processing, not the study's, gives the V and J calls here. The sample table shows 250,000 to 300,000 distinct CDR3 sequences, and around 15% are seen once. 7.9% of the sample is in the top ten clones.

Counted from cysteine to phenylalanine, this CDR3 has 14 amino acids. Only the CDR3 DNA stays, 42 bases, in frame from base 1. CDR1 and CDR2 are read off the germline V gene as MDHEN and SYDVKM. V loses 6 bases of germline sequence and J loses 2 bases, and the interval between the two ends is 13 bases. The data belong to a study of T cells in Graves' hyperthyroidism and ophthalmopathy (dated by TCRdb to the late 2010s). Turning to the overall study: Peripheral blood samples were taken at the time of initial diagnosis, prior to any treatment. According to the paper, TCR Vbeta CDR3 sequencing was carried out on over 130 peripheral blood samples, which came from fewer than 50 ophthalmopathy, 75 to 80 hyperthyroidism and some 17 progressor patients. In addition, the study compared T-cell repertoires in thyroid tissue and in blood from six Graves' hyperthyroidism patients. An independent validation cohort of under 20 hyperthyroidism patients and more than 15 patients who later progressed to ophthalmopathy tested prospective prediction of ophthalmopathy. To identify distinguishing TCR V-J signatures, a discovery cohort of 90 to 100 patients was used, comprising roughly 45 with Graves' ophthalmopathy and approximately 57 with stable Graves' hyperthyroidism. Following sampling, methimazole starting at 30 mg daily was given to hyperthyroidism patients, and high-dose intravenous methylprednisolone was given to ophthalmopathy patients. The 100 discovery patients were randomly split 7:3 into training and test sets.

A patient counted as having stable Graves' hyperthyroidism if no progression to ophthalmopathy occurred over 18 months of follow-up. Hyperthyroidism patients were newly diagnosed, had a disease duration of under 2 months, and were aged 18 to 65 years. Exclusion was applied to patients with uncontrolled infections, other autoimmune diseases, pregnancy or lactation. Diagnoses were based on clinical symptoms, serum thyroxine and TRAb, thyroid ultrasound and orbital computed tomography. PBMCs were separated from roughly 10 ml of fresh peripheral blood using Ficoll-Paque density gradient centrifugation. Total RNA was extracted using Trizol reagent, and RNA quality was assessed on an Agilent 2100 Bioanalyzer. Broader findings and caveats from the paper: No statistical method was used to fix the sample size in advance, and group allocation was not hidden from the investigators. Ophthalmopathy was separated from stable hyperthyroidism by a 13 V-J signature model, with around 88% sensitivity and about 81% specificity obtained in cross-validation and 80%/75% obtained in testing. Most expanded thyroid clonotypes (frequency above 0.001) were also found in blood, which suggests that blood repertoires may mirror thyroid immune responses. In validation, the model predicted progression to ophthalmopathy a median of around six months before onset, with over 60% sensitivity and almost 75% specificity.

The chain couples TRBV28 to TRBJ1-2, with the D gene too uncertain to name. The TCR was taken from a middle-aged woman with Graves' hyperthyroidism. Input material: blood. The DNA sequence is TGTGCCAGCAGGAGCTCGGCTCGGAACTATGGCTACACCTTC. Its product reads: CASRSSARNYGYTF.